These 30 T cell receptor beta chains share one sample of origin, sequenced in a study of vaccination and CD4 T cells after COVID-19. The time point: late sampling 161 to 241 days after vaccination in a few convalescent patients. TCRdb analysed the PCR reads with MiXCR anew, one entry per CDR3 protein. Of roughly 31,000 distinct CDR3 sequences listed, around 49% are singletons. The sequenced sample was CD4+ T cells from blood, obtained about 7 months after SARS-CoV-2 vaccination. These receptors came from a human donor who had recovered from COVID-19.

The rearrangement uses TRBV4-1 and TRBJ1-5, with 7 bases that match TRBD1. After removal of 2 bases from V and 7 bases from J, the junction contained 5 bases not matched to a gene. This CDR3 region has 14 residues. CDR1 is MGHRA, CDR2 YSYEKL, per germline. The CDR3 is CASSQRQGGQPQHF. The CDR3 region has the DNA TGCGCCAGCAGCCAAAGACAGGGCGGCCAGCCCCAGCATTTT.

V and J are TRBV29-1 and TRBJ2-3; TRBD2 is a possible D gene (5 bases). The length of the CDR3 is 14 residues. The ends were cut back, 3 bases at V and 4 bases at J, with 14 bases in the middle. Germline CDR1 is SQVTM and CDR2 is ANQGSEA. CDR3 in DNA: TGCAGCGTTGAGGGAATAGCGCTGGCAGATACGCAGTATTTT. This codes for CSVEGIALADTQYF.

This clonotype was seen a single time. The chain is built from TRBV28 and TRBJ1-2; D is ambiguous. The germline gives CDR1 MDHEN, CDR2 SYDVKM. Trimming removed 7 bases at V and 0 bases at J, with 12 bases between. The CDR3 is made up of 14 amino acids. CDR3 bases: TGTGCCAGCACCTCGTCGGGTACTAACTATGGCTACACCTTC. It yields the protein CASTSSGTNYGYTF.

The chain joins TRBV4-1 to TRBJ1-5, with D perhaps TRBD1 (5 bases). The CDR3 spans 16 residues. V lost 4 bases and J lost 0, with 13 bases in between. Germline CDR1 and CDR2: MGHRA and YSYEKL. The CDR3 coding sequence is TGCGCCAGCAGCCCGACCCCAGGGAGTAGCAATCAGCCCCAGCATTTT. It translates to CASSPTPGSSNQPQHF.

The chain is built from TRBV27 and TRBJ2-7; the match to TRBD2 covers 7 bases. After removal of 6 bases from V and 9 bases from J, the junction contained 17 bases not matched to a gene. Looked up from germline, CDR1 is MNHEY and CDR2 is SMNVEV (reference sequence). The CDR3 is 15 amino acids. DNA for the CDR3: TGTGCCAGCAGGGACCCCTCTCGCGGGAGAAGGGGGCAGTACTTC. Protein sequence: CASRDPSRGRRGQYF.

This clonotype was detected a few times. This chain links TRBV28 with TRBJ1-5; the D gene is possibly TRBD1 (6 bases). CDR3 length: 14 amino acids. CDR1 is MDHEN and CDR2 is SYDVKM in the germline V gene. Trimming took off 2 bases at V and 9 bases at J, with 14 bases between the two ends. The CDR3 is CASSLGQRVMPQHF. DNA of the CDR3: TGTGCCAGCAGTTTAGGACAGCGCGTAATGCCCCAGCATTTT.

The V and J genes are TRBV5-1 and TRBJ2-5; D remains unclear. Looked up from germline, CDR1 is SGHRS and CDR2 is YFSETQ. This CDR3 has 14 residues. The V gene lost 2 bases and the J gene lost 4 bases, with 12 bases spanning the gap. This chain's CDR3 is CASSFIPGRETQYF. CDR3 DNA sequence: TGCGCCAGCAGCTTTATTCCAGGAAGAGAGACCCAGTACTTC.

This clonotype was seen a few times. The chain employs TRBV25-1 and TRBJ2-7, with TRBD2 identical over 10 bases. This CDR3 spans 15 amino acids. CDR1 is MGHDK, CDR2 SYGVNS, per germline. V lost 4 bases and J lost 1; bases outside the gene matches: 4. The CDR3 nucleotides read TGTGCCAGCAGTGCAGCGGGAGGGTGGTCCTACGAGCAGTACTTC. Its translation: CASSAAGGWSYEQYF.

This clonotype has more than one count but fewer than ten. The rearrangement uses TRBV6-2 or TRBV6-3 and TRBJ1-5, with 10 bases lining up with TRBD1. The ends lost 0 bases at V and 5 bases at J; junction bases unmatched: 7. CDR1 is MNHEY, CDR2 SVGEGT, per germline. The CDR3 spans 17 residues. The CDR3 sequence: CASSYSPRDRGYQPQHF. The CDR3 DNA reads TGTGCCAGCAGTTACTCCCCCCGGGACAGGGGCTATCAGCCCCAGCATTTT.

For the CDR3, the DNA is TGCAGCGTAGGGACAGGGGGCAGGAATGAGCAGTTCTTC. Translated, it gives CSVGTGGRNEQFF. The chain employs TRBV29-1 and TRBJ2-1, with TRBD1 identical over 12 bases. CDR1 and CDR2 (germline): SQVTM, ANQGSEA. CDR3 length: 13 residues. V gave up 6 bases and J gave up 7 bases; unmatched junction bases: 4.

This clonotype was observed a handful of times. V is TRBV7-2 and J is TRBJ1-6; the match to TRBD1 covers 7 bases. The CDR3 is 16 amino acids. From germline, CDR1 is SGHTA and CDR2 FQGNSA. With 5 bases clipped from V and 7 bases from J, the junction kept 11 bases outside the gene matches. The CDR3 region has the DNA TGTGCCAGCAGCCTCGGGGGACAGATTAGCAATTCACCCCTCCACTTT. Encoded protein: CASSLGGQISNSPLHF.

The rearrangement links TRBV6-1 to TRBJ2-7; a possible D gene is TRBD1 (6 bases). The V gene's germline CDR1 is MNHNS and CDR2 SASEGT. The CDR3 consists of 14 residues. Trimming took off 4 bases at V and 1 base at J, with 11 bases between the two ends. The CDR3: CASSVGTRSYEQYF. CDR3 coding DNA: TGTGCCAGCAGTGTCGGGACACGATCCTACGAGCAGTACTTC.

This clonotype has a handful of counts. The chain has TRBV7-2 and TRBJ2-3, with 14 bases identical to TRBD2. From germline, CDR1 is SGHTA and CDR2 FQGNSA. The CDR3 has 19 amino acids. V was pared by 0 bases and J by 6 bases, with 11 bases of the junction left unmatched. As DNA, the CDR3 is TGTGCCAGCAGCTTAGCGACGACAGCGACTAGCGGGAGGGCTGATACGCAGTATTTT. It encodes CASSLATTATSGRADTQYF.

The CDR3 DNA reads TGCAGTGCTAGGGACTTGGGGACCCCGAACACCGGGGAGCTGTTTTTT. Its translation is CSARDLGTPNTGELFF. V gene TRBV20-1 combines with J gene TRBJ2-2, with D perhaps matching TRBD1 or TRBD2 (5 bases each). V dropped 3 bases and J dropped 0 bases, with 14 bases sitting between them. This CDR3 region has 16 residues. Germline V gene data show CDR1 as DFQATT and CDR2 as SNEGSKA (reference sequence).

The CDR3 DNA reads as TGTGCCAGCAGCCCCCTCACTAGCGGCTCCTACGAGCAGTACTTC. Protein product: CASSPLTSGSYEQYF. V usage is TRBV7-9 and J usage is TRBJ2-7; the match to TRBD2 covers 8 bases. This CDR3 spans 15 amino acids. Unmatched junction bases numbered 6, after V lost 5 bases and J lost 0 bases. From germline, CDR1 is SEHNR and CDR2 FQNEAQ (reference sequence).

Only a few counts were recorded for this clonotype. V gene TRBV7-9 combines with J gene TRBJ2-7, with TRBD2 matching 12 bases. V trimming: 1 base; J trimming: 0 bases; junction bases outside the gene matches: 4. Germline lookup yields CDR1 SEHNR and CDR2 FQNEAQ (reference sequence). The CDR3 is 17 residues long. This CDR3 is CASSLGGLAGSSYEQYF. The CDR3 coding sequence is TGTGCCAGCAGCTTAGGGGGACTAGCGGGTAGCTCCTACGAGCAGTACTTC.

The chain couples TRBV19 to TRBJ2-3; D not resolved. CDR1 and CDR2 (germline): LNHDA, SQIVND (reference sequence). V was clipped by 4 bases and J by 4 bases, with 0 bases between them. The CDR3 is 10 residues long. Here the CDR3 DNA reads TGTGCCAGTAGTACAGATACGCAGTATTTT. Its protein is CASSTDTQYF.

This chain uses TRBV6-2 or TRBV6-3 with TRBJ2-7; 9 bases are a match to TRBD1. V was pared by 6 bases and J by 3 bases, with 3 bases of the junction left unmatched. The CDR3 covers 13 residues. Looked up from germline, CDR1 is MNHEY and CDR2 is SVGEGT. The CDR3 DNA is TGTGCCAGCAGGCAGACAGGGGGCTACGAGCAGTACTTC. Translating it yields CASRQTGGYEQYF.

This clonotype appeared a single time. This sequence joins TRBV6-5 and TRBJ2-1; TRBD2 aligns across 9 bases. There are 15 residues in the CDR3. The ends lost 4 bases at V and 7 bases at J; junction bases unmatched: 8. Germline-derived CDR1 and CDR2 are MNHEY and SVGAGI. The CDR3 here is CASSLKSGRWNEQFF. CDR3 DNA sequence: TGTGCCAGCAGTTTAAAGAGCGGGAGGTGGAATGAGCAGTTCTTC.

The chain couples TRBV19 to TRBJ2-2; TRBD1 agrees at 9 bases. CDR1 is LNHDA, CDR2 SQIVND, per germline (reference sequence). The CDR3 is made up of 15 amino acids. The V segment lost 8 bases and the J segment 4 bases; nucleotides outside the gene matches: 8. CDR3 coding DNA: TGTGCCAGTCGACCAACAGGGGGCGGCACCGGGGAGCTGTTTTTT. It codes for CASRPTGGGTGELFF.

In the case of this clonotype: One end of the junction varies from germline; a read error may be responsible. V and J are TRBV20-1 and TRBJ2-7; maybe TRBD1 (6 bases). The germline gives CDR1 DFQATT, CDR2 SNEGSKA (reference sequence). The CDR3 consists of 13 residues. The CDR3 coding sequence is TGCAGTGCTGGGACGACAGGTATCTACGAGCGGTACTTC. Its translation is CSAGTTGIYERYF.

The rearrangement uses TRBV15 and TRBJ1-2; the D is unclear. This CDR3 has 18 amino acids. V was shortened by 0 bases and J by 0 bases, with 17 bases between the two germline ends. Germline V lookup: CDR1 LNHNV, CDR2 YYDKDF (reference sequence). CDR3 sequence (DNA): TGTGCCACCAGCAGAGATATCTTGAACAGACGCTCTAACTATGGCTACACCTTC. Translation gives CATSRDILNRRSNYGYTF. Looking up the rest from reference TRBV15 and TRBJ1-2 gives the full variable domain: DAMVIQNPRYQVTQFGKPVTLSCSQTLNHNVMYWYQQKSSQAPKLLFHYYDKDFNNEADTPDNFQSRRPNTSFCFLDIRSPGLGDTAMYLCATSRDILNRRSNYGYTFGSGTRLTVV.

The genes are TRBV20-1 and TRBJ2-2, with 10 positions matching TRBD2. Germline V lookup: CDR1 DFQATT, CDR2 SNEGSKA (reference sequence). The CDR3 has 16 amino acids. J gave up 3 bases and V 3 bases, and 7 bases lay outside the gene matches. For the CDR3, the DNA is TGCAGTGCTAGCCCCGGGACTAGCGCTTACACCGGGGAGCTGTTTTTT. It translates to CSASPGTSAYTGELFF.

V usage is TRBV7-9 and J usage is TRBJ2-7, with 9 bases fitting TRBD1. V lost 4 bases, J lost 3 bases, and 4 bases stayed unmatched. Germline CDR1 and CDR2: SEHNR and FQNEAQ (reference sequence). This CDR3 has 14 amino acids. CDR3 protein: CASSSRDRDYEQYF. CDR3 coding DNA: TGTGCCAGCAGCTCCCGGGACAGGGACTACGAGCAGTACTTC.

This clonotype occurred a few times. The chain couples TRBV19 to TRBJ1-6; D may be TRBD1 (6 bases). The CDR3 loop spans 15 amino acids. Germline V lookup: CDR1 LNHDA, CDR2 SQIVND (reference sequence). V lost 5 bases, J lost 1 base, and 9 bases lay in between. CDR3 in DNA: TGTGCCAGTAGTGGACAGACTTCCTATAATTCACCCCTCCACTTT. It translates to CASSGQTSYNSPLHF.

A few counts support this clonotype. This chain connects TRBV7-3 to TRBJ2-7; D is undetermined. CDR3 length equals 13 residues. Germline values: CDR1 SGHTA, CDR2 FQGTGA. Deletions cut 4 bases from V and 9 bases from J, with 16 bases between. The CDR3 nucleotides are TGTGCCAGCAGCTCGCTCCTTGGCAGCCTGCAGTACTTC. Translating it yields CASSSLLGSLQYF.

The chain is built from TRBV5-4 and TRBJ1-6; D call uncertain. Per the germline V gene, CDR1 is SGHNT and CDR2 is YYREEE (reference sequence). V was cut by 0 bases and J by 3 bases, with 4 bases left in between. This CDR3 has 14 amino acids. The CDR3: CASSLASYNSPLHF. Written as DNA, the CDR3 is TGTGCCAGCAGCTTGGCCAGCTATAATTCACCCCTCCACTTT.

This clonotype appeared a single time. This chain uses TRBV20-1 with TRBJ2-1, with 7 bases matching TRBD2. Germline CDR1 reads DFQATT; CDR2 reads SNEGSKA (reference sequence). The CDR3 contains 13 residues. V lost 5 bases to trimming and J lost 7 bases; unmatched junction nucleotides: 8. CDR3 loop: CSAYLGLVNEQFF. The CDR3 nucleotides read TGCAGTGCTTACCTCGGACTAGTGAATGAGCAGTTCTTC.

V and J are TRBV6-1 and TRBJ1-1, with 8 bases fitting TRBD1. V dropped 4 bases and J dropped 3; count of bases not matched to a gene: 4. Germline loops: CDR1 MNHNS, CDR2 SASEGT. The CDR3 is 14 amino acids. CDR3 in amino acids: CASSGNRGDTEAFF. The CDR3 nucleotides are TGTGCCAGCAGTGGTAACAGGGGGGACACTGAAGCTTTCTTT.

The chain has TRBV5-4 and TRBJ1-2; tentatively, D is TRBD1 (5 bases). The CDR3 spans 18 residues. V lost 0 bases and J 0 bases, leaving 18 bases between the germline ends. The germline gives CDR1 SGHNT, CDR2 YYREEE (reference sequence). The chain's CDR3 is CASSLAVGQGVANYGYTF. CDR3 in DNA: TGTGCCAGCAGCTTGGCCGTAGGGCAGGGAGTTGCTAACTATGGCTACACCTTC.